Sequencing of this TCR beta chain was carried out in a study of CD8+ T cells in alopecia areata. As for treatment: oral pan-JAK inhibitor, 5-10 mg twice daily. On this clone: Its antigen is undetermined.

RNA extraction and reverse transcription yielded cDNA as sequencing template. Using immunoSEQ multiplex PCR, the repertoire was profiled, and TCRdb retains in-frame clones only, with some absent. This table holds a few hundred thousand clones, under 60% found once. Study findings and constraints: Greater clonality was observed in lesional scalp samples, especially alopecia totalis/universalis, versus normal scalp. During tofacitinib treatment, many expanded lesional clones remained in scalp and blood.

This CDR3 contains 13 residues. Germline CDR1 is MNHNS and CDR2 is SASEGT. V was clipped by 6 bases and J by 1 base, with 9 bases between them. The receptor comes from a human donor with alopecia areata. Sequences were derived from CD4+ T cells sorted from blood, sampled at week 4, from a patient treated with tofacitinib. The rearrangement links TRBV6-1 to TRBJ1-1; no firm D call. The CDR3 loop reads CASSQRQNTEAFF. In nucleotides, the CDR3 is TGTGCCAGCAGCCAACGGCAGAACACTGAAGCTTTCTTT.